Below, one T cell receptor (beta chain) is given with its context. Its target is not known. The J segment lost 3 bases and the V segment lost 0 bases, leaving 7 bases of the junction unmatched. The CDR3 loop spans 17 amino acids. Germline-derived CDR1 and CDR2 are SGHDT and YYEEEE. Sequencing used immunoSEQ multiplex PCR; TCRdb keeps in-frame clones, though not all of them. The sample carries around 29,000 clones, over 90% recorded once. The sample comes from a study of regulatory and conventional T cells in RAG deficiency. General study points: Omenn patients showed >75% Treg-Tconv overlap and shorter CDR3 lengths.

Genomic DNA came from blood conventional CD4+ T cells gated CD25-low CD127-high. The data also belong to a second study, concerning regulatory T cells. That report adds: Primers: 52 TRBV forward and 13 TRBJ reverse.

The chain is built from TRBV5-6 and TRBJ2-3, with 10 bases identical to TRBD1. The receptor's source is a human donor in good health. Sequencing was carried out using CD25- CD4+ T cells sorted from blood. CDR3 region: CASSLGPPGQGTDTQYF. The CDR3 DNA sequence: TGTGCCAGCAGCTTGGGGCCCCCGGGACAGGGGACAGATACGCAGTATTTT.